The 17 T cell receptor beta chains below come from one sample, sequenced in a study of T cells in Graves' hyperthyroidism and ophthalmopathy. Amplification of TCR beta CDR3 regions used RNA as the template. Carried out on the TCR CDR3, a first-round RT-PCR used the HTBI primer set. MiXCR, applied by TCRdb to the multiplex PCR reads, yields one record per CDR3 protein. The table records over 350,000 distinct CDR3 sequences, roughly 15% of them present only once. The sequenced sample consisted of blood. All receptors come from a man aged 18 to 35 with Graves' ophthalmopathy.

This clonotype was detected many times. Written as DNA, the CDR3 is TGCAGTGCTAGGCCCCCGGGGCTAGCAGGAAATGAGCAGTTCTTC. It codes for CSARPPGLAGNEQFF. The chain links TRBV20-1 to TRBJ2-1, with D perhaps matching TRBD1 or TRBD2 (5 bases each). Trimming left V 3 bases short and J 7 bases short, with 19 bases between. This CDR3 comprises 15 residues. Looked up from germline, CDR1 is DFQATT and CDR2 is SNEGSKA (reference sequence).

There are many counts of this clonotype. CDR3 sequence: CASSPQGAASSYEQYF. The CDR3 bases are TGTGCCAGCAGTCCCCAGGGGGCGGCCAGCTCCTACGAGCAGTACTTC. The gene calls are TRBV11-1 and TRBJ2-7; 8 bases are shared with TRBD1. Trimming took 6 bases from V and 0 from J; bases not matched to a gene: 10. This CDR3 has 16 residues. Germline V gene data show CDR1 as SGHAT and CDR2 as FQDESV (reference sequence).

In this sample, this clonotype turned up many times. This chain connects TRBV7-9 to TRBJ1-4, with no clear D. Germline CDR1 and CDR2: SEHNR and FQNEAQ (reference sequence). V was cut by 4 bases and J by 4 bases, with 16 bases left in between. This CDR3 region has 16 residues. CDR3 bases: TGTGCCAGCAGCTACACGGATACAAACCTTAATGAAAAACTGTTTTTT. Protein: CASSYTDTNLNEKLFF.

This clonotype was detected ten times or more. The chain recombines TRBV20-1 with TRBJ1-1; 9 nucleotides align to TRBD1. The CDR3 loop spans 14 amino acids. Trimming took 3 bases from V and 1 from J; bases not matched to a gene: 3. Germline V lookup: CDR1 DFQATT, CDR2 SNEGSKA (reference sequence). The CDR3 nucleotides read TGCAGTGCTAGTGGGACAGGGTCGAACACTGAAGCTTTCTTT. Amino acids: CSASGTGSNTEAFF.

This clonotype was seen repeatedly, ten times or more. The CDR3 spells CASSFDRTGYTF. In DNA form, the CDR3 reads TGTGCCAGCAGCTTCGACAGGACTGGCTACACCTTC. This sequence joins TRBV7-9 and TRBJ1-2; D is possibly TRBD1 (6 bases). The V end was cut by 3 bases, the J end by 7 bases, with 9 bases between. This CDR3 has 12 amino acids. The germline V gene has CDR1 SEHNR and CDR2 FQNEAQ (reference sequence).

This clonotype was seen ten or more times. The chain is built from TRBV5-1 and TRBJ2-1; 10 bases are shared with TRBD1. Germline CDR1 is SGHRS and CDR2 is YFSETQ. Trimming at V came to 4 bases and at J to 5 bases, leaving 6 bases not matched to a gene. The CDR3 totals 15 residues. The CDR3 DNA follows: TGCGCCAGCAGCGACGGACAGGGGGTCCACAATGAGCAGTTCTTC. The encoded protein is CASSDGQGVHNEQFF. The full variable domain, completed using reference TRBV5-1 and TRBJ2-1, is KAGVTQTPRYLIKTRGQQVTLSCSPISGHRSVSWYQQTPGQGLQFLFEYFSETQRNKGNFPGRFSGRQFSNSRSEMNVSTLELGDSALYLCASSDGQGVHNEQFFGPGTRLTVL.

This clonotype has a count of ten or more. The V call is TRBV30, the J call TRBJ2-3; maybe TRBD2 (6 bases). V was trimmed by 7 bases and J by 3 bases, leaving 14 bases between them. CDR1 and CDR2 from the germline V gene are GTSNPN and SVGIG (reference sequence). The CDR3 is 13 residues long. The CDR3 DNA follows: TGTGCCTCGGCGTCTAGCGATACAGATACGCAGTATTTT. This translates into CASASSDTDTQYF.

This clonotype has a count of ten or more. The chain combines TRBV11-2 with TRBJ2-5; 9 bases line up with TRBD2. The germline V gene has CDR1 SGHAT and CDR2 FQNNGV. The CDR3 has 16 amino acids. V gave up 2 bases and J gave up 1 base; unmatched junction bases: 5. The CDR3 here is CASSLSGGWSQETQYF. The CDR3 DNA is TGTGCCAGCAGCTTAAGCGGGGGGTGGAGCCAAGAGACCCAGTACTTC.

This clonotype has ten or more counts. CDR3 protein: CASSRTGPRYGYTF. CDR3 nucleotide sequence: TGCGCCAGCAGCCGAACAGGGCCTCGCTATGGCTACACCTTC. This chain joins TRBV5-1 and TRBJ1-2; weak D call: TRBD1 (6 bases). The V and J ends lost 4 bases and 4 bases respectively, with 14 bases between them. Germline V gives CDR1 SGHRS, CDR2 YFSETQ. CDR3 size: 14 residues. The whole variable domain, filled in from reference TRBV5-1 and TRBJ1-2, reads KAGVTQTPRYLIKTRGQQVTLSCSPISGHRSVSWYQQTPGQGLQFLFEYFSETQRNKGNFPGRFSGRQFSNSRSEMNVSTLELGDSALYLCASSRTGPRYGYTFGSGTRLTVV.

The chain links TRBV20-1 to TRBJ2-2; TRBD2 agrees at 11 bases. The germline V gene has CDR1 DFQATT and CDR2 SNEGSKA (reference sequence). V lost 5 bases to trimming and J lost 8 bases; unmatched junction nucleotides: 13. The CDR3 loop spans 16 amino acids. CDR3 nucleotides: TGCAGTGCTGCCCTCGAACTAGCGGGAGAGGTTGGGGAGCTGTTTTTT. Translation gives CSAALELAGEVGELFF.

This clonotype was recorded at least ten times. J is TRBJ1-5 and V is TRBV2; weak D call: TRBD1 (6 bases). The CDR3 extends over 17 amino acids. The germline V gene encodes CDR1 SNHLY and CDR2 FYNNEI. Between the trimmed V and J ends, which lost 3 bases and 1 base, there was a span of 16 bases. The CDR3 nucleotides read TGTGCCAGCAGTGACCTCTACAGGGATTCAAGCAATCAGCCCCAGCATTTT. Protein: CASSDLYRDSSNQPQHF.

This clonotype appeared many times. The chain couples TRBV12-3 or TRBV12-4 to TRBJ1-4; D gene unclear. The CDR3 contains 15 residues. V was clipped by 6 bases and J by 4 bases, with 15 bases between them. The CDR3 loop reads CASSQGWQSNEKLFF. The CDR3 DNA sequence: TGTGCCAGCAGCCAAGGGTGGCAGAGTAATGAAAAACTGTTTTTT.

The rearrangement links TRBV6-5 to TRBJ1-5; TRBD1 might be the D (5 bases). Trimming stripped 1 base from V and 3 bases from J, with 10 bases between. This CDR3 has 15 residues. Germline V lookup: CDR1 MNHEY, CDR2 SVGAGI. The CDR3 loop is CASSYFDSLNQPQHF. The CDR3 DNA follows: TGTGCCAGCAGTTACTTTGACAGTCTCAATCAGCCCCAGCATTTT.

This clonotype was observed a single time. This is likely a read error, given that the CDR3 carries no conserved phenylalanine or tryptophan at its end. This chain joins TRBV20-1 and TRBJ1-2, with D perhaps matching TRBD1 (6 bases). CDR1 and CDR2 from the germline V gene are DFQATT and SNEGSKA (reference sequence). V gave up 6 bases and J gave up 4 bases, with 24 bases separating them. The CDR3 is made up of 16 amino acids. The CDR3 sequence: CSAPSGRGLFLYGYTL. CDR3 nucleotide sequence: TGCAGTGCCCCATCGGGCAGGGGCCTCTTTCTCTATGGCTACACCCTC.

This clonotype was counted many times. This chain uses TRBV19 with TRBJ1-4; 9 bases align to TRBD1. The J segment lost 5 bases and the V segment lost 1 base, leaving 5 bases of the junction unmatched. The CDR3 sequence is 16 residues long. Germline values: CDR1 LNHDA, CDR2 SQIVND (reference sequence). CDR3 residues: CASSIAAGTGNEKLFF. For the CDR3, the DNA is TGTGCCAGTAGTATAGCGGCCGGGACAGGGAATGAAAAACTGTTTTTT.

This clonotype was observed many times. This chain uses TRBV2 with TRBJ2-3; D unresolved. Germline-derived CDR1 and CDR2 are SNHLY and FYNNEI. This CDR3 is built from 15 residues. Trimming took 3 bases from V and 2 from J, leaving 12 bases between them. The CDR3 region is CASSDPAETTDTQYF. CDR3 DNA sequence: TGTGCCAGCAGTGACCCCGCTGAGACCACAGATACGCAGTATTTT.

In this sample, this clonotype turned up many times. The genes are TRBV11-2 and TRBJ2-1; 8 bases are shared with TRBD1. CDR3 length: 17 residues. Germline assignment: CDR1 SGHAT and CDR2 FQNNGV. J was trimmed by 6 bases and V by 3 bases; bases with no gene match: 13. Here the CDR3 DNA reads TGTGCCAGCAGCTTGTTATTGGGCGATACAGGGGGCAATGAGCAGTTCTTC. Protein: CASSLLLGDTGGNEQFF.